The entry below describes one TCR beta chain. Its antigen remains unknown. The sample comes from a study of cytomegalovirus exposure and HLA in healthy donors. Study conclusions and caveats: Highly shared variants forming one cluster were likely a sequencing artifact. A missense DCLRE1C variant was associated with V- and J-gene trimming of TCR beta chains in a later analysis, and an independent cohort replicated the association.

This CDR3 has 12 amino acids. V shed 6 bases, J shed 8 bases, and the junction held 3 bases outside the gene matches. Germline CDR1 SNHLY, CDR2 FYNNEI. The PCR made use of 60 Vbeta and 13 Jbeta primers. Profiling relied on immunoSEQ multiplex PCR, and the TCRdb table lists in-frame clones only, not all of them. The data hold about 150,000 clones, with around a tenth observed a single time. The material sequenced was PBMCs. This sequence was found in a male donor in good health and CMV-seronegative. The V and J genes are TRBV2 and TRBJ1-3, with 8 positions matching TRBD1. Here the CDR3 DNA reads TGTGCCAGCAGGAACAGGGGGGACACCATATATTTT. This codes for CASRNRGDTIYF.